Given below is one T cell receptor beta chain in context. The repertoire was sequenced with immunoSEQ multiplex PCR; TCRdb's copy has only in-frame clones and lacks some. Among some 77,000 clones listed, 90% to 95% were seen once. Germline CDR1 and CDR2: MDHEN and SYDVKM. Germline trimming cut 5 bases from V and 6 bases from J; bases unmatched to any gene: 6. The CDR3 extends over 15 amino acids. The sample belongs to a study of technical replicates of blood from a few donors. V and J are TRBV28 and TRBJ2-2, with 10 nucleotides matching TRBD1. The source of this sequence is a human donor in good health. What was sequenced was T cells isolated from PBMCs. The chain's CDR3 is CASSDSGTGAGELFF. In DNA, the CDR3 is TGTGCCAGCAGTGACTCCGGGACAGGGGCCGGGGAGCTGTTTTTT. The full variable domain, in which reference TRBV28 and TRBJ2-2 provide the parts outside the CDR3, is DVKVTQSSRYLVKRTGEKVFLECVQDMDHENMFWYRQDPGLGLRLIYFSYDVKMKEKGDIPEGYSVSREKKERFSLILESASTNQTSMYLCASSDSGTGAGELFFGEGSRLTVL.